This T cell receptor beta chain originates from a study of T cell responses to AZD1222 COVID-19 vaccine. Study observations and caveats: Repertoires were sampled only after the peak T cell response. The donors showed a predominance of white British ancestry and of females, with possible underestimation of clonal diversity.

To note about this clone: Antigen: not known.

Assay: immunoSEQ multiplex PCR; the TCRdb copy retains only in-frame clones and omits some. The repertoire holds roughly 77,000 clones, around 90% seen once, with around 4.5% in the top ten. The germline V gene encodes CDR1 LGHNA and CDR2 YSLEER. The CDR3 is 15 amino acids. V dropped 5 bases and J dropped 3; count of bases not matched to a gene: 6. The sample in question was peripheral blood, obtained 28 days after the second AZD1222 dose. This TCR was sampled from an adult who received the AZD1222 COVID-19 vaccine. The chain employs TRBV4-3 and TRBJ1-2; 10 nucleotides line up with TRBD1. CDR3 DNA sequence: TGCGCCAGCAGCGTCCTGACAGGGGGCGACTATGGCTACACCTTC. The encoded protein is CASSVLTGGDYGYTF.